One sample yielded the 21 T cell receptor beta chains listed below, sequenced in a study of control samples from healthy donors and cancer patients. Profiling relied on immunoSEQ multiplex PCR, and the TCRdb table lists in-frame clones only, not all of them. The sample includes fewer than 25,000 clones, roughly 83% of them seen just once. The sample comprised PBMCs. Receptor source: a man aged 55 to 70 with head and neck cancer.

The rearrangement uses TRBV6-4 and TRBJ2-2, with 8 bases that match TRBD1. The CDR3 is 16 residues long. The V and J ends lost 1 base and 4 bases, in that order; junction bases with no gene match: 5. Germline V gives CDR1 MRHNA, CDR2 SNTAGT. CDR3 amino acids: CASSDLQGARTGELFF. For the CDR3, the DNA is TGTGCCAGCAGTGACTTGCAGGGGGCCCGCACCGGGGAGCTGTTTTTT.

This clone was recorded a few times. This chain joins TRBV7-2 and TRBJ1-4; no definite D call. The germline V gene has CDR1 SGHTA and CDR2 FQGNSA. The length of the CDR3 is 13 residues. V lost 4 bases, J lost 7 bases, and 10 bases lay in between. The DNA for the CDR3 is TGTGCCAGCAGCTCCCGGTTTGGTGAAAAACTGTTTTTT. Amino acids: CASSSRFGEKLFF.

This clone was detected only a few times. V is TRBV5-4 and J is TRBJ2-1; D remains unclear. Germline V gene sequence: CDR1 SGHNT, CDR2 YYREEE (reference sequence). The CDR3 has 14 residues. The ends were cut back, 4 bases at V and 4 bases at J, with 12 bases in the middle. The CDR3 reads CASSPALGYNEQFF. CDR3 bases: TGTGCCAGCAGCCCCGCCTTGGGTTACAATGAGCAGTTCTTC.

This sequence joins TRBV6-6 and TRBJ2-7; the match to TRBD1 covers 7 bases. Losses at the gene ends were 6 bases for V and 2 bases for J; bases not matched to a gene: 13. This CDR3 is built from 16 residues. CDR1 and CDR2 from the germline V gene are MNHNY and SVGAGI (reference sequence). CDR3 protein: CASSRQGATFPYEQYF. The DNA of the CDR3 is TGTGCCAGCAGCCGACAGGGCGCCACTTTCCCCTACGAGCAGTACTTC.

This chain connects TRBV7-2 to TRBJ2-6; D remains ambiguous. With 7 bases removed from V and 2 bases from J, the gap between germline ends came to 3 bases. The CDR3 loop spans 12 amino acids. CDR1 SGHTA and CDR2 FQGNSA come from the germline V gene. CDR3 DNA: TGTGCCAGCAAAGCTGGGGCCAACGTCCTGACTTTC. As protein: CASKAGANVLTF.

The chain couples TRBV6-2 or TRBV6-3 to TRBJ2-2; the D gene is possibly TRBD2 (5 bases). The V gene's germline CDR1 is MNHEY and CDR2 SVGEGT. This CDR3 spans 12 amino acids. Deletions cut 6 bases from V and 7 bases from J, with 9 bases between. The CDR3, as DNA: TGTGCCAGCAGCCCGGGGAGCGGGGAGCTGTTTTTT. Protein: CASSPGSGELFF.

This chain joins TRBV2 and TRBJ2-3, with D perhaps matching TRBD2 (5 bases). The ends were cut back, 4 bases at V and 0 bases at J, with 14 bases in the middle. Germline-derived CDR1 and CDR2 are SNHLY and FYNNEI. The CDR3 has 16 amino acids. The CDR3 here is CASSGRSPASTDTQYF. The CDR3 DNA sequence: TGTGCCAGCAGTGGGAGGTCGCCTGCTAGCACAGATACGCAGTATTTT.

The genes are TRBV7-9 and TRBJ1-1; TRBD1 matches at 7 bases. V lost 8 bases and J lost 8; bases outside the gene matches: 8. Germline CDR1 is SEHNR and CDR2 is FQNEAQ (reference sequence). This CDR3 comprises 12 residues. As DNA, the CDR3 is TGTGCCAGCCGAAAAGGACAGGTCGAAGCTTTCTTT. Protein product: CASRKGQVEAFF.

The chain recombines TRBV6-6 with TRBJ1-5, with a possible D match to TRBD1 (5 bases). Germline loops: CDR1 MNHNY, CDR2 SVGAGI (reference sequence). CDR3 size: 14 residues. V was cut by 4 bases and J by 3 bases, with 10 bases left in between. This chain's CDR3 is CASSLAGNNQPQHF. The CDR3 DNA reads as TGTGCCAGCAGTTTAGCAGGGAACAATCAGCCCCAGCATTTT.

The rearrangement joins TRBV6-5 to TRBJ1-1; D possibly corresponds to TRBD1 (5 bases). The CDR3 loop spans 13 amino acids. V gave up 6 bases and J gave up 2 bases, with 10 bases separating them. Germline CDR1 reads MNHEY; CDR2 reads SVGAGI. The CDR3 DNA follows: TGTGCCAGCAGACGGGGGGTTAACACTGAAGCTTTCTTT. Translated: CASRRGVNTEAFF.

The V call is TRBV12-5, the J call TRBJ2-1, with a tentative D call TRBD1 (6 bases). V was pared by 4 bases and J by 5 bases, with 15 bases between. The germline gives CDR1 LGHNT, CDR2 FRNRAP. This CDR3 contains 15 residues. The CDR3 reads CASGYPRQENNEQFF. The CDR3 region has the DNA TGTGCTAGTGGTTACCCCCGACAGGAAAACAATGAGCAGTTCTTC.

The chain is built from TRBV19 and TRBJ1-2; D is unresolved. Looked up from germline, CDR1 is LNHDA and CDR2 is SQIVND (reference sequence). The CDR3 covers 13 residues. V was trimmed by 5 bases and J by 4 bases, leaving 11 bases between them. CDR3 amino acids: CASSLQVLYGYTF. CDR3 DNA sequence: TGTGCCAGTAGTTTGCAGGTCCTCTATGGCTACACCTTC.

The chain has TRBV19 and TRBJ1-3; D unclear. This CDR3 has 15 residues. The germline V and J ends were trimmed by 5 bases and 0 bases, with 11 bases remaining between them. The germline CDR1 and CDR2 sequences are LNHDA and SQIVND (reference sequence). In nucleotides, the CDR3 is TGTGCCAGTAGTTTTTCAGCAGGCTCTGGAAACACCATATATTTT. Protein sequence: CASSFSAGSGNTIYF.

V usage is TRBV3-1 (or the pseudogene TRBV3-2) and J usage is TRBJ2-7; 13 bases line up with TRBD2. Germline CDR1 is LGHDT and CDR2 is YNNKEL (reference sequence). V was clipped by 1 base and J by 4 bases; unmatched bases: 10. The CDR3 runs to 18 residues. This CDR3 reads CASSQAGAGLAGAYEQYF. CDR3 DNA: TGTGCCAGCAGCCAAGCAGGGGCCGGACTAGCGGGGGCGTACGAGCAGTACTTC.

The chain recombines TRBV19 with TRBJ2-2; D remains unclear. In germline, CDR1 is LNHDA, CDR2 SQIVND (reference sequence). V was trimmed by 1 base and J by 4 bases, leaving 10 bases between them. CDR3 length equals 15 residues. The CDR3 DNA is TGTGCCAGTAGTATAGGGGGTTTGGGCACCGGGGAGCTGTTTTTT. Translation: CASSIGGLGTGELFF. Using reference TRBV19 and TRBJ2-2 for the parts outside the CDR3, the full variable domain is DGGITQSPKYLFRKEGQNVTLSCEQNLNHDAMYWYRQDPGQGLRLIYYSQIVNDFQKGDIAEGYSVSREKKESFPLTVTSAQKNPTAFYLCASSIGGLGTGELFFGEGSRLTVL.

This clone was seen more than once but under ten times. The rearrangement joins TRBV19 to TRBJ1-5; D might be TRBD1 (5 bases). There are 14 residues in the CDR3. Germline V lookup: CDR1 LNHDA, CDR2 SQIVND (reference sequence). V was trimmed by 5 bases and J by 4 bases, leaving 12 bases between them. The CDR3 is CASSGASLNQPQHF. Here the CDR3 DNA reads TGTGCCAGTAGTGGGGCAAGTCTTAATCAGCCCCAGCATTTT.

The CDR3 protein is CASSSKRTTDTQYF. The CDR3 DNA is TGTGCCAGCAGCTCTAAGCGGACCACAGATACGCAGTATTTT. V and J are TRBV7-2 and TRBJ2-3, with a weak D call TRBD2 (5 bases). In germline, CDR1 is SGHTA, CDR2 FQGNSA. V lost 4 bases and J lost 2, with 10 bases in between. The CDR3 is made up of 14 amino acids. Full variable domain (remainder filled in from reference TRBV7-2 and TRBJ2-3): GAGVSQSPSNKVTEKGKDVELRCDPISGHTALYWYRQSLGQGLEFLIYFQGNSAPDKSGLPSDRFSAERTGGSVSTLTIQRTQQEDSAVYLCASSSKRTTDTQYFGPGTRLTVL.

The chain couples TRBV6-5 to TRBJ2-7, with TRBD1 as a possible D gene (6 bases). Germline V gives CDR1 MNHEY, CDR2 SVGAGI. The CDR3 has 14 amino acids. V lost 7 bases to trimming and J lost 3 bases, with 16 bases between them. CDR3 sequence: CASTQSTGYYEQYF. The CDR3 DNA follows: TGTGCCAGCACCCAATCGACAGGTTACTACGAGCAGTACTTC.

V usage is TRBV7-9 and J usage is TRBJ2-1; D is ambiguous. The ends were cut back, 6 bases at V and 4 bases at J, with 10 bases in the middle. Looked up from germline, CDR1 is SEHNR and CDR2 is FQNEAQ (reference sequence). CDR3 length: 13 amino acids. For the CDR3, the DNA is TGTGCCAGCAGTCAATCGGTGTACAATGAGCAGTTCTTC. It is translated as CASSQSVYNEQFF.

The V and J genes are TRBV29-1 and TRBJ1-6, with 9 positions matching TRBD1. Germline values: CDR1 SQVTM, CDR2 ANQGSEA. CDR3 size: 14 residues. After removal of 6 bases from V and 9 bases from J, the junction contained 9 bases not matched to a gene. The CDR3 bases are TGCAGCGTCGAATTACAGGGGGCTGGTTCACCCCTCCACTTT. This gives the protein CSVELQGAGSPLHF.

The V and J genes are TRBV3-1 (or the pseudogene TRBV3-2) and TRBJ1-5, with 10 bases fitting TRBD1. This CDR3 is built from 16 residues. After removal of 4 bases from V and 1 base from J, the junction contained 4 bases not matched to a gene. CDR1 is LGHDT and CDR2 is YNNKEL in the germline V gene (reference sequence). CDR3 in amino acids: CASSPRGQGSNQPQHF. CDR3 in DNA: TGTGCCAGCAGCCCAAGGGGACAGGGGAGCAATCAGCCCCAGCATTTT.